This TCR beta chain was recorded in a study of beta chain features in type 1 diabetes. Central memory, naive, regulatory and stem cell-like memory CD4+ cells were sorted by CD45RO/CCR7/CD25/CD127/CD95/CD27. The table lists this clone with a few counts. The antigen is not known. There are 13 residues in the CDR3. V lost 4 bases and J 3 bases, leaving 10 bases between the germline ends. Germline V lookup: CDR1 PRHDT, CDR2 FYEKMQ (reference sequence). Study outcomes and limitations: Among patients with Type 1 diabetes, TCRB CDR3s were moderately but significantly shorter in every one of the four CD4+ subsets. Unsettled here was the matter of whether HLA type influences TCRB rearrangement. Diminished insertions and augmented deletions at VDJ junctions characterized type 1 diabetes patients.

Reverse transcription of all isolated RNA meant that expressed TCRB transcripts were sequenced. Sequenced naive, central memory and regulatory T cell samples produced an average of about 3.9 million reads. Data came from immunoSEQ multiplex PCR; TCRdb stores just in-frame clones and leaves some out. The sample lists some 63,000 clones; nearly 50% were seen once. This rearrangement joins TRBV13 to TRBJ2-7, with D unclear. The sequenced sample was central memory CD4+ T cells from blood. This TCR came from a man aged 25-40 years with type 1 diabetes. CDR3 nucleotides: TGTGCCAGCAGCTCCCTCTCGGGCTACGAGCAGTACTTC. Its translation: CASSSLSGYEQYF.